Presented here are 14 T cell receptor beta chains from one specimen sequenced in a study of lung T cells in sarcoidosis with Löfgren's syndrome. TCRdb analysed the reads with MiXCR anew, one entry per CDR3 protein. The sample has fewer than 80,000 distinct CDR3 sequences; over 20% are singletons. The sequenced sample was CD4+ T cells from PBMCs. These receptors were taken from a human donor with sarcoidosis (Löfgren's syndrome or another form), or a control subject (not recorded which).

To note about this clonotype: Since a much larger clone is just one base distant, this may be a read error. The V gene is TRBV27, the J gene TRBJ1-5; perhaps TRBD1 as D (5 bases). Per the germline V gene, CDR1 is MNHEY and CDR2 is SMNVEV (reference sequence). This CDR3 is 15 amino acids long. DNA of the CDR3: TGTGCCAGCAGTTTAGTGCAGGGACCCAATCAGCTCCAGCATTTT. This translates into CASSLVQGPNQLQHF.

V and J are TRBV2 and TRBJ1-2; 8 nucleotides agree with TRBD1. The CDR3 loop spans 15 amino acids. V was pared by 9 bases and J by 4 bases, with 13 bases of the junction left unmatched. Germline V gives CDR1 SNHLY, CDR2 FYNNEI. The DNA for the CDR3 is TGTGCCAGAACCGGGCCAGGGGGCTCAGGCTATGGCTACACCTTC. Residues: CARTGPGGSGYGYTF.

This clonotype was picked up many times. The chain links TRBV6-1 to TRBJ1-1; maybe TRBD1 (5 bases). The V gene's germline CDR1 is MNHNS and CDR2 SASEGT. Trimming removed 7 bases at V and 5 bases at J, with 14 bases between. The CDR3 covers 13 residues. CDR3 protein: CASMGPRGTEAFF. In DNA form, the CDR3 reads TGTGCCAGCATGGGACCCCGAGGAACTGAAGCTTTCTTT.

In DNA, the CDR3 is TGCGCCAGCAGCTTCCCCAACGGGCGGGGGACAGATACGCAGTATTTT. Protein: CASSFPNGRGTDTQYF. V is TRBV5-1 and J is TRBJ2-3; 7 bases align to TRBD2. V was clipped by 2 bases and J by 3 bases; unmatched bases: 9. Germline V gene sequence: CDR1 SGHRS, CDR2 YFSETQ. This CDR3 region has 16 residues.

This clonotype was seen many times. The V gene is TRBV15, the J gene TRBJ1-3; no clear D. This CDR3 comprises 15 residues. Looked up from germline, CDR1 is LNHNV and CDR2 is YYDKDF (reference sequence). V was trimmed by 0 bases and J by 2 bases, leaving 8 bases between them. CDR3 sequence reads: CATSRDPGAGNTIYF. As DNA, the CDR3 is TGTGCCACCAGCAGAGATCCCGGGGCTGGAAACACCATATATTTT.

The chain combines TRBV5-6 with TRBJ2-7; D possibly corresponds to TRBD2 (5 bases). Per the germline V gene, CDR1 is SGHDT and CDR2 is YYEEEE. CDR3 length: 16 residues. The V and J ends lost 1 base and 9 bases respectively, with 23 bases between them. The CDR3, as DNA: TGTGCCAGCAGCTTGTTTGCTGCGGGCGCGGAGTTGACGCAGTACGTC. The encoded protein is CASSLFAAGAELTQYV.

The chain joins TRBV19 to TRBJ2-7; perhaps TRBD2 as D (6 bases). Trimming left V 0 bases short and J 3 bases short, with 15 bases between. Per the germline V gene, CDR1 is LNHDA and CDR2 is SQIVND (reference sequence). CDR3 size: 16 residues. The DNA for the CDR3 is TGTGCCAGTAGTATAGATGGTGCGGGACCCGTCTACGAGCAGTACTTC. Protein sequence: CASSIDGAGPVYEQYF.

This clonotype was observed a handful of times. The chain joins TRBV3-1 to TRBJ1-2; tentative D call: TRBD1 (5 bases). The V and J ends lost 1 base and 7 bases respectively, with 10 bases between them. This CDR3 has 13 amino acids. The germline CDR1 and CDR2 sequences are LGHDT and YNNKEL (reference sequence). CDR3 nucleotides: TGTGCCAGCAGCCAAGGATACAGGTCTGGCTACACCTTC. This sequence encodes CASSQGYRSGYTF.

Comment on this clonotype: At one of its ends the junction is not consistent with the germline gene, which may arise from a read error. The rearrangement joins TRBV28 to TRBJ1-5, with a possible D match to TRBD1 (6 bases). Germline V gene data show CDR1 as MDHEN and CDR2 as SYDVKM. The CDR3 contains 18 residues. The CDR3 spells CASRLSAGAGEINQPQHF. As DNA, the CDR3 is TGTGCCAGCAGGTTATCGGCCGGGGCAGGGGAAATCAATCAGCCCCAGCATTTT.

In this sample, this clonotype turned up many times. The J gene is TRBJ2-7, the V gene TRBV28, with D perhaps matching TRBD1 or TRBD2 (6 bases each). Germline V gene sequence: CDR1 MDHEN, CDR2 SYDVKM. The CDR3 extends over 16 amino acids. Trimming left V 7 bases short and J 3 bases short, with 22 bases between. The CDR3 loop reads CASTSFRSEGGYEQYF. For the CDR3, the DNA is TGTGCCAGCACTTCCTTCCGGTCGGAGGGGGGCTACGAGCAGTACTTC. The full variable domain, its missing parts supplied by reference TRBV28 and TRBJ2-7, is DVKVTQSSRYLVKRTGEKVFLECVQDMDHENMFWYRQDPGLGLRLIYFSYDVKMKEKGDIPEGYSVSREKKERFSLILESASTNQTSMYLCASTSFRSEGGYEQYFGPGTRLTVT.

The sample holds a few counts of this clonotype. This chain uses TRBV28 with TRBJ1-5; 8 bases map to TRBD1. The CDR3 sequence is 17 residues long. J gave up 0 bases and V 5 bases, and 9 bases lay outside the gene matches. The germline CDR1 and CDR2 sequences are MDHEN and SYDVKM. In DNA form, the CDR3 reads TGTGCCAGCAGTATCCGACAGGGGACTTATAGCAATCAGCCCCAGCATTTT. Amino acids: CASSIRQGTYSNQPQHF.

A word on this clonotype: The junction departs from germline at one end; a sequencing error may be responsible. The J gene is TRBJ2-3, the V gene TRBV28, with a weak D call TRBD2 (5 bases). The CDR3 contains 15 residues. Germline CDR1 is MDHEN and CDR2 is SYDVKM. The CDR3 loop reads CGSSLEGSGTDTQYF. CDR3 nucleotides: TGTGGCAGCAGTTTAGAGGGTAGCGGCACAGATACGCAGTATTTT.

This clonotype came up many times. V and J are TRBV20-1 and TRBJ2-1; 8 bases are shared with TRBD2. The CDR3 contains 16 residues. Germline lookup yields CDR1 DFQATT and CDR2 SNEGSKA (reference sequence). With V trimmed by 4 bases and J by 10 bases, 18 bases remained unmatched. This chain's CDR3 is CSAKSLSGILGLEQFF. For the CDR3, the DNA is TGCAGTGCTAAGTCCCTTAGCGGGATTCTAGGTTTGGAGCAGTTCTTC.

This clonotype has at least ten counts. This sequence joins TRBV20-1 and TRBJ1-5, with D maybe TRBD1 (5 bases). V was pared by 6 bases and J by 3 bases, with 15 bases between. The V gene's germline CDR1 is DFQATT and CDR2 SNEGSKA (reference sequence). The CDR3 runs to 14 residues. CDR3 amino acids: CSANGGVNNQPQHF. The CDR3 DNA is TGCAGTGCCAACGGAGGGGTGAACAATCAGCCCCAGCATTTT.